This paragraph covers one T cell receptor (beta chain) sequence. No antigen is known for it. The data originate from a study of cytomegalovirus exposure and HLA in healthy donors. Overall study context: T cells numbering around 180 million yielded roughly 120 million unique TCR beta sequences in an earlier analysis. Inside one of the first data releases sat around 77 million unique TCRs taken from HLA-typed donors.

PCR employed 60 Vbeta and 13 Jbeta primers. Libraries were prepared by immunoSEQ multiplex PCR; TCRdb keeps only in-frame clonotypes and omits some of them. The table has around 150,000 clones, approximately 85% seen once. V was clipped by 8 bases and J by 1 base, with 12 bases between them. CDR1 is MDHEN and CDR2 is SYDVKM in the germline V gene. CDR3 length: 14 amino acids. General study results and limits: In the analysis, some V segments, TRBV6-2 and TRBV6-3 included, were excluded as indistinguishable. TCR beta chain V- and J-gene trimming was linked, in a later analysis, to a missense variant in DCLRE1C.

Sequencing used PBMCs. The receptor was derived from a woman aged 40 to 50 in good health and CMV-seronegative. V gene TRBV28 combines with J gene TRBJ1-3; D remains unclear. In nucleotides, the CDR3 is TGTGCCAGCTCGTTACAGTCGTCTGGAAACACCATATATTTT. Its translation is CASSLQSSGNTIYF.